This record concerns one T cell receptor beta chain sequence. This CDR3 has 15 amino acids. Germline CDR1 reads LGHNA; CDR2 reads YSLEER. The V gene lost 0 bases and the J gene lost 5 bases, with 10 bases spanning the gap. The sample originates from a study of neoadjuvant anti-PD-1 for oral cavity cancer. Regarding time point: after neoadjuvant nivolumab, at surgical resection. Produced via immunoSEQ multiplex PCR; TCRdb's table is partial and in-frame only. The top ten hold 3% to 3.5% of the sample, which has roughly 7,800 clones, more than 65% seen once. The sample in question was PBMCs, obtained after nivolumab (anti-PD-1) treatment. The TCR sequence derives from a person aged 40 to 85 with oral cavity squamous cell carcinoma. J is TRBJ1-4 and V is TRBV4-3; the D is unclear. CDR3 amino acids: CASSQDETENEKLFF. The CDR3, as DNA: TGCGCCAGCAGCCAAGACGAAACGGAGAATGAAAAACTGTTTTTT.